This T cell receptor (beta chain) appears in the sequencing data of a study of T cells in Graves' hyperthyroidism and ophthalmopathy. Many counts were recorded for this clonotype. No antigen is known for it. Patients counted as stable if ophthalmopathy did not develop within 18 months. A patient was excluded if there was uncontrolled infection, other autoimmune disease, pregnancy or lactation. Every diagnosis used clinical symptoms, serum thyroxine and TRAb, thyroid ultrasound and orbital computed tomography. Germline-derived CDR1 and CDR2 are KGHSY and FQNENV. The J segment lost 7 bases and the V segment lost 3 bases, leaving 9 bases of the junction unmatched. This CDR3 is 16 amino acids long. There were TCR beta CDR3 regions amplified from RNA transcripts. An initial round of RT-PCR targeting the TCR CDR3 relied on the HTBI primer set. One entry per CDR3 protein, called by TCRdb with MiXCR from the multiplex PCR reads. The table lists under 450,000 distinct CDR3 sequences, 15% to 19% of them singletons.

Study outcomes and limitations: Peripheral blood also featured most of the thyroid clonotypes expanded above 0.001.

Sequenced sample: blood. This chain connects TRBV16 to TRBJ1-6, with 7 bases identical to TRBD1. The receptor comes from a young woman with Graves' hyperthyroidism. Here the CDR3 reads CASSHSTRGSNSPLHF. CDR3 nucleotide sequence: TGTGCCAGCAGCCATTCTACCAGGGGGAGCAATTCACCCCTCCACTTT.